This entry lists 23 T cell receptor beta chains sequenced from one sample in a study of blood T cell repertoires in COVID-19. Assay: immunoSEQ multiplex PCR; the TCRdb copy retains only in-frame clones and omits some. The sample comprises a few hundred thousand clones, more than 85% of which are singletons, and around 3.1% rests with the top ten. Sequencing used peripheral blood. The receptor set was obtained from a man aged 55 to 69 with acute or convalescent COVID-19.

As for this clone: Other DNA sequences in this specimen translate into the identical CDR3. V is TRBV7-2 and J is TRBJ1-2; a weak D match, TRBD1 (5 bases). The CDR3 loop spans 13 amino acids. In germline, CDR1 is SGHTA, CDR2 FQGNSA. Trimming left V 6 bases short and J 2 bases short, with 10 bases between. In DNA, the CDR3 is TGTGCCAGCAGTGGACAACTCAACTATGGCTACACCTTC. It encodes CASSGQLNYGYTF.

This chain's CDR3 is CSVLRVPDTEAFF. The CDR3 DNA reads as TGCAGCGTCCTCAGGGTTCCCGACACTGAAGCTTTCTTT. The genes are TRBV29-1 and TRBJ1-1; a weak D match, TRBD1 (5 bases). Germline V gene lookup returns CDR1 SQVTM and CDR2 ANQGSEA. V was cut by 6 bases and J by 3 bases, with 14 bases left in between. The CDR3 totals 13 residues.

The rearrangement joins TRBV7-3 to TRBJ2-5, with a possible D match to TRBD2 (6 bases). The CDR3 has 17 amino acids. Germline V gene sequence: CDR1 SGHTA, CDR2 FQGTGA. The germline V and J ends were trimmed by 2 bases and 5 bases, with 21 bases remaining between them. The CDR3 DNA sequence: TGTGCCAGCAGCTTAGAGGTCGGGCGGGGTTTAGGGGAGACCCAGTACTTC. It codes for CASSLEVGRGLGETQYF.

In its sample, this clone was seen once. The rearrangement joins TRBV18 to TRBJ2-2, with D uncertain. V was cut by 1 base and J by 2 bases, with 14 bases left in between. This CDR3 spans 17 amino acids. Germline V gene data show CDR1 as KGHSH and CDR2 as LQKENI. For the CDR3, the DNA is TGTGCCAGCTCACCACGACTTATTGACCGAAACACCGGGGAGCTGTTTTTT. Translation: CASSPRLIDRNTGELFF. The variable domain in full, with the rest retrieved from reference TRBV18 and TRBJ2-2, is NAGVMQNPRHLVRRRGQEARLRCSPMKGHSHVYWYRQLPEEGLKFMVYLQKENIIDESGMPKERFSAEFPKEGPSILRIQQVVRGDSAAYFCASSPRLIDRNTGELFFGEGSRLTVL.

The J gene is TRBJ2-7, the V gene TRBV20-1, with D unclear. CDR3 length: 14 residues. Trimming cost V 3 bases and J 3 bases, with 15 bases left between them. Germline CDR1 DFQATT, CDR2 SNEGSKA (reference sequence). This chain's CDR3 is CSASMSSFVYEQYF. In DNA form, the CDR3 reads TGCAGTGCTAGTATGTCCAGTTTCGTCTACGAGCAGTACTTC.

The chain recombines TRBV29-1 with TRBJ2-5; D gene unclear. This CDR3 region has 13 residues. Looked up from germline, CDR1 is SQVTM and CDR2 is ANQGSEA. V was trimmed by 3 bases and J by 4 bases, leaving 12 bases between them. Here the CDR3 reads CSVEAVILETQYF. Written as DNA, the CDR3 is TGCAGCGTTGAGGCAGTAATCTTAGAGACCCAGTACTTC.

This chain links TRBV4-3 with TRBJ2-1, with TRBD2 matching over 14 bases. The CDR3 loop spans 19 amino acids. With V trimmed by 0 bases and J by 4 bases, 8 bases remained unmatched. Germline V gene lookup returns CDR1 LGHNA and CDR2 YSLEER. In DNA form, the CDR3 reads TGCGCCAGCAGCCAAGACGGTAGACTAGCGGGGGGGATGTACAATGAGCAGTTCTTC. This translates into CASSQDGRLAGGMYNEQFF.

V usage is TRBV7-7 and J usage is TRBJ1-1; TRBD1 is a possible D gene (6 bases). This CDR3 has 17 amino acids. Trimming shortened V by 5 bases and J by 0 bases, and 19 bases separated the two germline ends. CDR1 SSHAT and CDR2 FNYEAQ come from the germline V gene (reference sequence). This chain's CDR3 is CASSPLTGAGVNTEAFF. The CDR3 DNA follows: TGTGCCAGCAGCCCGCTAACGGGGGCGGGGGTGAACACTGAAGCTTTCTTT.

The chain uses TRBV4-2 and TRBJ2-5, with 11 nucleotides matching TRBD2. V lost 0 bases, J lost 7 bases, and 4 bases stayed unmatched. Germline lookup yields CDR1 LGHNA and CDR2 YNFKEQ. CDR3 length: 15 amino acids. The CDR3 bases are TGTGCCAGCAGCCAAGAAAGTCTAGCGGGGGGGACCCAGTACTTC. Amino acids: CASSQESLAGGTQYF.

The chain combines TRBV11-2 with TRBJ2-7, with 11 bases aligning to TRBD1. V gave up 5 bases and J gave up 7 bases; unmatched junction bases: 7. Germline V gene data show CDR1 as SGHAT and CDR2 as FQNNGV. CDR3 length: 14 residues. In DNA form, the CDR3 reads TGTGCCAGCAGCCTAGGACAGGGGGCGCGTGAGCAGTACTTC. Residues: CASSLGQGAREQYF.

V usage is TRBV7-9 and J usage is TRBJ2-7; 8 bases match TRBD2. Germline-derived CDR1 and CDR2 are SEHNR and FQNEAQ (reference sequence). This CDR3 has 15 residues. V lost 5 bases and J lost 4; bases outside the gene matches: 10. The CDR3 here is CASSGGFSGVYEQYF. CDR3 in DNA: TGTGCCAGCAGCGGGGGCTTTAGCGGGGTTTACGAGCAGTACTTC.

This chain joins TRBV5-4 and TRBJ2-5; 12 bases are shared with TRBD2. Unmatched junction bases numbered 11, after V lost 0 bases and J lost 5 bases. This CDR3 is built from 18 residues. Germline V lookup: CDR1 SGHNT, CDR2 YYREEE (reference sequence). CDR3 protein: CASSLGGRLAGAAETQYF. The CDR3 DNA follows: TGTGCCAGCAGCTTGGGGGGCCGACTAGCGGGGGCCGCGGAGACCCAGTACTTC. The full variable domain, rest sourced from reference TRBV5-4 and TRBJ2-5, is ETGVTQSPTHLIKTRGQQVTLRCSSQSGHNTVSWYQQALGQGPQFIFQYYREEENGRGNFPPRFSGLQFPNYSSELNVNALELDDSALYLCASSLGGRLAGAAETQYFGPGTRLLVL.

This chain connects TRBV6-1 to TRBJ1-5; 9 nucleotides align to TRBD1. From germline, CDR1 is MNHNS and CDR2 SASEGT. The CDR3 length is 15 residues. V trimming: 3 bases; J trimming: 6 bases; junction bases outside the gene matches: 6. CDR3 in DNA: TGTGCCAGCAGTGAGACAGGGGGGAAGCGTCAGCCCCAGCATTTT. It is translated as CASSETGGKRQPQHF.

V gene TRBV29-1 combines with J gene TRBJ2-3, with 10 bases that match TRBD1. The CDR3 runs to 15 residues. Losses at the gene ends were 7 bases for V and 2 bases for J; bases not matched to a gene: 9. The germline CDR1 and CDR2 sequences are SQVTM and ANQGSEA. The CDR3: CSAVGDRGVTDTQYF. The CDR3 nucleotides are TGCAGCGCCGTGGGGGACAGGGGTGTCACAGATACGCAGTATTTT.

CDR3 sequence reads: CASSLTSGNTGELFF. The CDR3 DNA follows: TGTGCCAGCAGCTTAACCAGCGGGAACACCGGGGAGCTGTTTTTT. The rearrangement uses TRBV7-3 and TRBJ2-2; possibly TRBD2 for D (5 bases). The CDR3 is 15 amino acids. V lost 0 bases to trimming and J lost 1 base, with 6 bases between them. The germline V gene has CDR1 SGHTA and CDR2 FQGTGA.

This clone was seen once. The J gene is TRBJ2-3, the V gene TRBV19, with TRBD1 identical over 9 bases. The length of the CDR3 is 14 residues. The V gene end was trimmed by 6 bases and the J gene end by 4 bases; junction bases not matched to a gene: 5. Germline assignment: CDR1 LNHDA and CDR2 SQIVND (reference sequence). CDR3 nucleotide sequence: TGTGCCAGTAGAAACAGGGGGCAGGCAGATACGCAGTATTTT. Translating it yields CASRNRGQADTQYF. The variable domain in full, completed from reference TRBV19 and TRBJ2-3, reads DGGITQSPKYLFRKEGQNVTLSCEQNLNHDAMYWYRQDPGQGLRLIYYSQIVNDFQKGDIAEGYSVSREKKESFPLTVTSAQKNPTAFYLCASRNRGQADTQYFGPGTRLTVL.

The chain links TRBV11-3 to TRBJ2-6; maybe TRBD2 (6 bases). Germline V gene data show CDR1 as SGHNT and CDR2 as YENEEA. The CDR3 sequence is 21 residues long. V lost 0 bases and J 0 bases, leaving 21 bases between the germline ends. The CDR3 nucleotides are TGTGCCAGCAGCTTAGAAGGGAGGAGTCCCAGGGAGGACTCTGGGGCCAACGTCCTGACTTTC. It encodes CASSLEGRSPREDSGANVLTF. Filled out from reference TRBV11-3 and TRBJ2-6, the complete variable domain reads EAGVVQSPRYKIIEKKQPVAFWCNPISGHNTLYWYLQNLGQGPELLIRYENEEAVDDSQLPKDRFSAERLKGVDSTLKIQPAELGDSAVYLCASSLEGRSPREDSGANVLTFGAGSRLTVL.

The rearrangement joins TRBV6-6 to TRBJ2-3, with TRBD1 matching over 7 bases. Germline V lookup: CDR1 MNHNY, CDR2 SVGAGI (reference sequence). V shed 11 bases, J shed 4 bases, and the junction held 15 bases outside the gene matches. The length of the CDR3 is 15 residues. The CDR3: CAGSAQGFGADTQYF. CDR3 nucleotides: TGTGCCGGAAGCGCACAGGGGTTCGGTGCAGATACGCAGTATTTT.

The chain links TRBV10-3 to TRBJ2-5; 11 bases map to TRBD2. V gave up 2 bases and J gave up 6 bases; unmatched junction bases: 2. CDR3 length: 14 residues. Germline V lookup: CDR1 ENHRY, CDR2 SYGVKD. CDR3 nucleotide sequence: TGTGCCATCAGTGAGACTAGCGGGGGTCAGACCCAGTACTTC. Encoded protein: CAISETSGGQTQYF.

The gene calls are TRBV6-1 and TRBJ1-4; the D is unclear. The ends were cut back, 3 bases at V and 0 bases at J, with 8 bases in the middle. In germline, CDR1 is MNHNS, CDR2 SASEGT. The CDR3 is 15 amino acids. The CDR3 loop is CASSDRSATNEKLFF. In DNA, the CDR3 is TGTGCCAGCAGTGACAGATCTGCAACTAATGAAAAACTGTTTTTT.

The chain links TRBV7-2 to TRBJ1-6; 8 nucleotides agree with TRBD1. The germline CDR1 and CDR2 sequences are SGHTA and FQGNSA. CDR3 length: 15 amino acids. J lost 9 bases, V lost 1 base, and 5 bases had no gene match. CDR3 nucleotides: TGTGCCAGCAGCTTAGGGACAGGGACCGGTTCACCCCTCCACTTT. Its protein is CASSLGTGTGSPLHF.

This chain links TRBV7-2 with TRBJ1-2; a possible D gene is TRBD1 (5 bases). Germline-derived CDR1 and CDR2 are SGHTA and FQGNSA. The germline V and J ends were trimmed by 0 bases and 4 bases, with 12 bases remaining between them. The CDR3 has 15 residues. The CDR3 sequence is CASSLAGPGSYGYTF. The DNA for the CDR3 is TGTGCCAGCAGCTTAGCGGGGCCAGGAAGCTATGGCTACACCTTC. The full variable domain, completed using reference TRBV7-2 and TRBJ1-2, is GAGVSQSPSNKVTEKGKDVELRCDPISGHTALYWYRQSLGQGLEFLIYFQGNSAPDKSGLPSDRFSAERTGGSVSTLTIQRTQQEDSAVYLCASSLAGPGSYGYTFGSGTRLTVV.

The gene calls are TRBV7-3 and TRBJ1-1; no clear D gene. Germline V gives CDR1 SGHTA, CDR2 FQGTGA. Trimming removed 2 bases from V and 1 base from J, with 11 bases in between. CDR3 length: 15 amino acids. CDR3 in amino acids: CASSLAAGGNTEAFF. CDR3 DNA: TGTGCCAGCAGCTTAGCGGCAGGAGGGAACACTGAAGCTTTCTTT. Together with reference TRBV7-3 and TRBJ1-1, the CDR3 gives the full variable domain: GAGVSQTPSNKVTEKGKYVELRCDPISGHTALYWYRQSLGQGPEFLIYFQGTGAADDSGLPNDRFFAVRPEGSVSTLKIQRTERGDSAVYLCASSLAAGGNTEAFFGQGTRLTVV.